The rows below give T cell receptor beta chains drawn from one sample of a study of cytomegalovirus exposure and HLA in healthy donors. Assay: immunoSEQ multiplex PCR; the TCRdb copy retains only in-frame clones and omits some. The listing contains about 140,000 clones. Sequenced: PBMCs. The receptors shown here come from a male donor in good health and CMV-seronegative. CDR3s include the opening cysteine and the closing phenylalanine or tryptophan. The order of the fields is J gene, V gene, D gene, CDR3 DNA, CDR3 protein. The D gene is left open where the match is weak.

J gene: TRBJ2-3
V gene: TRBV6-6
D gene: -
CDR3 DNA: TGTGCCAGCACCTTACAGGGCCTTCGCACAGATACGCAGTATTTT
CDR3 protein: CASTLQGLRTDTQYF

J gene: TRBJ1-4
V gene: TRBV18
D gene: TRBD1
CDR3 DNA: TGTGCCAGCTCACCACGGCTACAGGGGGGAGAAAAACTGTTTTTT
CDR3 protein: CASSPRLQGGEKLFF

J gene: TRBJ2-3
V gene: TRBV6-4
D gene: TRBD2
CDR3 DNA: TGTGCCAGCAGTGACTCTAGCGGGGGGGCAGATACGCAGTATTTT
CDR3 protein: CASSDSSGGADTQYF

J gene: TRBJ1-3
V gene: TRBV18
D gene: TRBD1
CDR3 DNA: TGTGCCAGCTCACCGGGACAGGGATCGGACTCTGGAAACACCATATATTTT
CDR3 protein: CASSPGQGSDSGNTIYF

J gene: TRBJ1-5
V gene: TRBV19
D gene: -
CDR3 DNA: TGTGCCAGCACCACAGGGCCAAATCAGCCCCAGCATTTT
CDR3 protein: CASTTGPNQPQHF

J gene: TRBJ1-1
V gene: TRBV7-2
D gene: TRBD1
CDR3 DNA: TGTGCCAGCAGCCTTAACAGGGGACCTGAAGCTTTCTTT
CDR3 protein: CASSLNRGPEAFF

J gene: TRBJ2-5
V gene: TRBV4-2
D gene: TRBD2
CDR3 DNA: TGTGCCAGCAGCGATGTAGCGGGAGGGGGAGAGACCCAGTACTTC
CDR3 protein: CASSDVAGGGETQYF

J gene: TRBJ2-7
V gene: TRBV5-1
D gene: TRBD1
CDR3 DNA: TGCGCCAGCAGCTTGGTTCCGGGACAGGGGATTTACGAGCAGTACTTC
CDR3 protein: CASSLVPGQGIYEQYF

J gene: TRBJ2-5
V gene: TRBV18
D gene: TRBD2
CDR3 DNA: TGTGCCAGCTCACTTGGACTAGCACAAGAGACCCAGTACTTC
CDR3 protein: CASSLGLAQETQYF

J gene: TRBJ1-5
V gene: TRBV6-1
D gene: -
CDR3 DNA: TGTGCCAGCAGTGAAGGCATCTCAGGGGTCGGACCCCCTTATAGCAATCAGCCCCAGCATTTT
CDR3 protein: CASSEGISGVGPPYSNQPQHF

J gene: TRBJ1-4
V gene: TRBV19
D gene: -
CDR3 DNA: TGTGCCAGTAGTAAATTCGGAGTGCTCGAGGGAGAACTGTTTTTT
CDR3 protein: CASSKFGVLEGELFF

J gene: TRBJ1-4
V gene: TRBV30
D gene: -
CDR3 DNA: TGTGCCTGGGGCCCGGGGAGGATGGTAGGGGAGGACGAAAAACTGTTTTTT
CDR3 protein: CAWGPGRMVGEDEKLFF

J gene: TRBJ2-5
V gene: TRBV6-6
D gene: -
CDR3 DNA: TGTGCCAGCAGTTATAGAGAGACCCAGTACTTC
CDR3 protein: CASSYRETQYF

J gene: TRBJ1-2
V gene: TRBV2
D gene: -
CDR3 DNA: TGTGCCAGCAGTGAAGCAATGGCAGGGTATGGCTACACCTTC
CDR3 protein: CASSEAMAGYGYTF